A single sample is the source of the 5 T cell receptor beta chains below, sequenced in a study of T-cell reconstitution after alpha-beta-depleted transplantation in children. Unique molecular identifiers were incorporated when the TCRbeta library was constructed. TCRdb itself ran the PCR reads through MiXCR, one entry per CDR3 protein. The data show 150,000 to 200,000 distinct CDR3 sequences, 6% to 7% seen once. Material: PBMCs from the stem cell graft donor, obtained from the stem cell graft. The receptors here all came from a human donor who donated a stem cell graft to a child with Wiskott-Aldrich syndrome.

In this sample, this clonotype turned up many times. V gene TRBV29-1 combines with J gene TRBJ2-1, with 10 bases matching TRBD2. This CDR3 has 16 amino acids. Trimming cost V 4 bases and J 2 bases; bases outside gene matches: 8. Germline V CDR1 and CDR2: SQVTM, ANQGSEA. Here the CDR3 DNA reads TGCAGCGTTGGGTGGCTAGCGGGAGAGACCTACAATGAGCAGTTCTTC. Its protein is CSVGWLAGETYNEQFF.

This clonotype was counted many times. This rearrangement joins TRBV6-5 to TRBJ2-5, with 9 bases aligning to TRBD2. Germline trimming cut 0 bases from V and 1 base from J; bases unmatched to any gene: 6. Germline CDR1 and CDR2: MNHEY and SVGAGI. The CDR3 length is 17 residues. The DNA of the CDR3 is TGTGCCAGCAGTTACTCTCGGGCGGGGGGGATCCAAGAGACCCAGTACTTC. Its protein is CASSYSRAGGIQETQYF.

This clonotype occurred a few times. The J gene is TRBJ1-2, the V gene TRBV7-9; D uncertain. This CDR3 contains 12 residues. Trimming removed 5 bases at V and 5 bases at J, with 9 bases between. Germline-derived CDR1 and CDR2 are SEHNR and FQNEAQ (reference sequence). The CDR3 reads CASSPSTYGYTF. As DNA, the CDR3 is TGTGCCAGCAGCCCCTCAACATATGGCTACACCTTC.

This clonotype was observed at least ten times. The rearrangement uses TRBV6-5 and TRBJ1-1; D call uncertain. In germline, CDR1 is MNHEY, CDR2 SVGAGI. Trimming left V 2 bases short and J 6 bases short, with 10 bases between. This CDR3 is 13 amino acids long. The CDR3 loop reads CASSYNKISEAFF. The CDR3 DNA follows: TGTGCCAGCAGTTACAACAAGATCTCTGAAGCTTTCTTT.

This clonotype was observed a handful of times. This chain links TRBV7-8 with TRBJ1-3; the D is unclear. Trimming removed 5 bases from V and 0 bases from J, with 17 bases in between. CDR3 length equals 17 residues. Germline lookup yields CDR1 SGHVS and CDR2 FQNEAQ. The CDR3 sequence: CASSNQARLSSGNTIYF. The CDR3 coding sequence is TGTGCCAGCAGCAACCAAGCCAGACTCAGCTCTGGAAACACCATATATTTT.